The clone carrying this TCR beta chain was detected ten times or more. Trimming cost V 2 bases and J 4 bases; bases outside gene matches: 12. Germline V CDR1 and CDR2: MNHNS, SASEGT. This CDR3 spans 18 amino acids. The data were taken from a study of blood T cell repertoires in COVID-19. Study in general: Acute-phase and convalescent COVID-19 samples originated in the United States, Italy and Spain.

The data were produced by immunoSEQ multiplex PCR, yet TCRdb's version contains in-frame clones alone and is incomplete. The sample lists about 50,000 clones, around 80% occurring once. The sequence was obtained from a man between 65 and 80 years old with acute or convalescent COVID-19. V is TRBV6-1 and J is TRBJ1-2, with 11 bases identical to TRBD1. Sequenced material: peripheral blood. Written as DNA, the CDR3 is TGTGCCAGCAGTGAACAACTCGGACAGGGGGCTTCTTTCTATGGCTACACCTTC. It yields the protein CASSEQLGQGASFYGYTF.